This passage covers 26 T cell receptor beta chains from one sample sequenced in a study of cytomegalovirus exposure and HLA in healthy donors. This PCR relied on a set of 60 Vbeta primers and 13 Jbeta primers. Measured with immunoSEQ multiplex PCR; TCRdb has only the in-frame clones, and not every one. In the table there are 130,000 or so clones, 82% of which are singletons. The sample consisted of PBMCs. The source is a man in his late teens or twenties in good health and CMV-seropositive.

This chain uses TRBV27 with TRBJ2-7, with 7 positions matching TRBD1. The V gene's germline CDR1 is MNHEY and CDR2 SMNVEV (reference sequence). Trimming at V came to 0 bases and at J to 2 bases, leaving 13 bases not matched to a gene. CDR3 length: 18 amino acids. The CDR3 DNA reads TGTGCCAGCAGTTTATCTCTTATGGCGTCAGGGGGAACCTACGAGCAGTACTTC. Its translation is CASSLSLMASGGTYEQYF.

This clone has only one observation. This sequence joins TRBV27 and TRBJ1-4, with D possibly being TRBD1 (6 bases). CDR3 length equals 14 residues. The V gene lost 6 bases and the J gene lost 3 bases, with 11 bases spanning the gap. The V gene's germline CDR1 is MNHEY and CDR2 SMNVEV (reference sequence). CDR3 sequence reads: CASRGAVPNEKLFF. CDR3 in DNA: TGTGCCAGCAGGGGGGCAGTTCCTAATGAAAAACTGTTTTTT.

The chain is built from TRBV6-5 and TRBJ2-5; perhaps TRBD2 as D (5 bases). The CDR3 is made up of 14 amino acids. From germline, CDR1 is MNHEY and CDR2 SVGAGI. Between the trimmed V and J ends, which lost 5 bases and 2 bases, there was a span of 12 bases. The CDR3 loop is CASSESGEQETQYF. DNA of the CDR3: TGTGCCAGCAGTGAAAGCGGCGAACAAGAGACCCAGTACTTC.

V and J are TRBV5-6 and TRBJ2-3; 8 bases are shared with TRBD1. Germline values: CDR1 SGHDT, CDR2 YYEEEE. V was clipped by 3 bases and J by 0 bases; unmatched bases: 6. The CDR3 covers 16 residues. Written as DNA, the CDR3 is TGTGCCAGCAGCTATGACAGGGGAACTAGCACAGATACGCAGTATTTT. This gives the protein CASSYDRGTSTDTQYF.

The V gene is TRBV19, the J gene TRBJ1-5; D is possibly TRBD1 (6 bases). Germline CDR1 and CDR2: LNHDA and SQIVND (reference sequence). V was cut by 9 bases and J by 4 bases, with 22 bases left in between. The CDR3 covers 16 residues. Here the CDR3 DNA reads TGTGCCAGCCTTCCGGGACACCCCGAAGCTAATCAGCCCCAGCATTTT. Protein sequence: CASLPGHPEANQPQHF.

Only a few counts were recorded for this clone. The chain carries TRBV7-9 and TRBJ1-1; unclear D gene. V was pared by 7 bases and J by 0 bases, with 6 bases between. CDR3 length equals 12 residues. Per germline, CDR1 SEHNR and CDR2 FQNEAQ (reference sequence). CDR3 coding DNA: TGTGCCAGCAAGCAGGTGAACACTGAAGCTTTCTTT. It specifies CASKQVNTEAFF.

This clone turned up a few times. V and J are TRBV4-1 and TRBJ1-2; D is ambiguous. From germline, CDR1 is MGHRA and CDR2 YSYEKL. The CDR3 totals 14 residues. Trimming took 3 bases from V and 7 from J, leaving 15 bases between them. The CDR3 coding sequence is TGCGCCAGCAGCCAGATAGGACTTTCGCCTGGCTACACCTTC. The encoded protein is CASSQIGLSPGYTF.

J is TRBJ2-2 and V is TRBV10-1; 8 bases line up with TRBD2. The V gene's germline CDR1 is WNHNN and CDR2 SYGVQD (reference sequence). The junction had 3 bases not matched to a gene; V was cut back by 6 bases and J by 0 bases. The CDR3 is made up of 15 amino acids. Here the CDR3 DNA reads TGCGCCAGCAGCGCTAGCGGGTCGAACACCGGGGAGCTGTTTTTT. Its protein product is CASSASGSNTGELFF.

Points on this clone: One junction end does not reproduce the germline sequence, and a read error may be involved. This chain connects TRBV7-9 to TRBJ2-7; 7 bases align to TRBD2. Per the germline V gene, CDR1 is SEHNR and CDR2 is FQNEAQ (reference sequence). The CDR3 length is 16 residues. The DNA for the CDR3 is TGTTCCAGCAGCTTATTTGTGGGAGGGGAGTCATACGAGCAGTACTTC. This translates into CSSSLFVGGESYEQYF.

The rearrangement links TRBV10-3 to TRBJ1-2; D gene unclear. CDR1 is ENHRY, CDR2 SYGVKD, per germline. V was pared by 7 bases and J by 1 base, with 13 bases between. CDR3 length: 14 residues. This CDR3 is CAITADSFNYGYTF. The DNA for the CDR3 is TGTGCCATCACGGCGGACTCTTTTAACTATGGCTACACCTTC.

The V call is TRBV2, the J call TRBJ2-7; TRBD1 matches 11 bases. Trimming cost V 6 bases and J 5 bases; bases outside gene matches: 9. CDR1 is SNHLY, CDR2 FYNNEI, per germline. The CDR3 runs to 15 residues. The CDR3 DNA is TGTGCCAGCAGGCCCCGGGACAGGGGGTCGAACGAGCAGTACTTC. Translated, it gives CASRPRDRGSNEQYF.

The chain uses TRBV2 and TRBJ1-5; TRBD1 matches at 8 bases. Germline V CDR1 and CDR2: SNHLY, FYNNEI. The CDR3 contains 14 residues. J lost 6 bases, V lost 9 bases, and 10 bases had no gene match. The CDR3 DNA follows: TGTGCCAGTAGCGGCCAGGGGGCTTTTCAGCCCCAGCATTTT. Translated: CASSGQGAFQPQHF. The variable domain in full, completed from reference TRBV2 and TRBJ1-5, reads EPEVTQTPSHQVTQMGQEVILRCVPISNHLYFYWYRQILGQKVEFLVSFYNNEISEKSEIFDDQFSVERPDGSNFTLKIRSTKLEDSAMYFCASSGQGAFQPQHFGDGTRLSIL.

The V gene is TRBV5-5, the J gene TRBJ2-3; 7 bases fit TRBD1. Germline assignment: CDR1 SGHKS and CDR2 YYEKEE (reference sequence). The CDR3 is 14 residues long. V dropped 2 bases and J dropped 1; count of bases not matched to a gene: 1. This CDR3 reads CASSFDRGTDTQYF. The CDR3 DNA is TGTGCCAGCAGCTTTGACAGGGGCACAGATACGCAGTATTTT.

V and J are TRBV27 and TRBJ1-1, with a possible D match to TRBD1 (5 bases). Germline lookup yields CDR1 MNHEY and CDR2 SMNVEV (reference sequence). The CDR3 loop spans 15 amino acids. V gave up 4 bases and J gave up 3 bases, with 15 bases separating them. CDR3 in DNA: TGTGCCAGCAGTTCACAGGAGACAATTGACACTGAAGCTTTCTTT. It yields the protein CASSSQETIDTEAFF.

This clone turned up a few times. The chain is built from TRBV6-5 and TRBJ1-2, with D unresolved. The germline gives CDR1 MNHEY, CDR2 SVGAGI. The V end was cut by 11 bases, the J end by 2 bases, with 18 bases between. This CDR3 comprises 14 residues. CDR3 sequence: CASRGPLPNYGYTF. In DNA, the CDR3 is TGTGCCTCTAGAGGGCCGCTGCCGAACTATGGCTACACCTTC.

This clone occurred once. Relative to the germline gene, one junction end is altered; a read error may explain this. This chain joins TRBV28 and TRBJ2-6; a weak D match, TRBD1 (6 bases). There are 20 residues in the CDR3. Per germline, CDR1 MDHEN and CDR2 SYDVKM. CDR3 protein: CASSFPVDRLTISGANVLTF. The CDR3 DNA sequence: TGTGCCAGCAGTTTCCCGGTCGACAGGTTGACCATCTCTGGGGCCAATGTCCTGACTTTC.

This clone was found once. The genes are TRBV19 and TRBJ2-3; D is uncertain. The CDR3 has 14 amino acids. CDR1 is LNHDA and CDR2 is SQIVND in the germline V gene (reference sequence). Trimming took 3 bases from V and 2 from J, leaving 9 bases between them. CDR3 in amino acids: CASSIAEYTDTQYF. For the CDR3, the DNA is TGTGCCAGTAGTATTGCGGAGTACACAGATACGCAGTATTTT.

The V and J genes are TRBV6-5 and TRBJ2-1; 11 bases match TRBD1. CDR3 size: 16 residues. Germline V lookup: CDR1 MNHEY, CDR2 SVGAGI. The trim removed 2 bases at V and 6 bases at J, leaving 6 bases unmatched. CDR3 nucleotides: TGTGCCAGCAGTTACAGAGGGACAGGGGGAGGCAATGAGCAGTTCTTC. It is translated as CASSYRGTGGGNEQFF.

The chain uses TRBV30 and TRBJ2-7; 12 bases are a match to TRBD2. CDR1 and CDR2 from the germline V gene are GTSNPN and SVGIG (reference sequence). The trim removed 2 bases at V and 4 bases at J, leaving 0 bases unmatched. The CDR3 length is 13 residues. CDR3 residues: CAWSLAGGYEQYF. The CDR3 DNA reads as TGTGCCTGGAGTCTAGCGGGAGGGTACGAGCAGTACTTC.

V and J are TRBV5-1 and TRBJ2-7; 13 nucleotides match TRBD2. V lost 2 bases, J lost 6 bases, and 11 bases stayed unmatched. Germline V gives CDR1 SGHRS, CDR2 YFSETQ. The CDR3 runs 17 residues. CDR3 nucleotides: TGCGCCAGCAGCTTCACCGGGACTAGCGGGACAACCGGCGAGCAGTACTTC. Its protein product is CASSFTGTSGTTGEQYF.

The J gene is TRBJ1-1, the V gene TRBV7-9; D is undetermined. Germline values: CDR1 SEHNR, CDR2 FQNEAQ (reference sequence). This CDR3 contains 11 residues. V was clipped by 5 bases and J by 9 bases, with 10 bases between them. The CDR3 loop is CASSHGLKAFF. CDR3 in DNA: TGTGCCAGCAGCCATGGACTCAAAGCTTTCTTT.

This chain uses TRBV29-1 with TRBJ2-7; D gene ambiguous. The CDR3 contains 12 residues. CDR1 and CDR2 (germline): SQVTM, ANQGSEA. Trimming removed 4 bases at V and 3 bases at J, with 10 bases between. The CDR3 DNA reads TGCAGCGTTGGGCCAGTATTCTACGAGCAGTACTTC. Amino acids: CSVGPVFYEQYF.

This clone came up once. The chain links TRBV5-1 to TRBJ1-1; the D gene is possibly TRBD1 (6 bases). Germline assignment: CDR1 SGHRS and CDR2 YFSETQ. The CDR3 runs to 13 residues. Trimming took 6 bases from V and 4 from J, leaving 13 bases between them. CDR3 in DNA: TGCGCCAGCACCCAGGGGATCTCCACTGAAGCTTTCTTT. Its protein product is CASTQGISTEAFF.

The genes are TRBV19 and TRBJ2-1; tentatively, D is TRBD2 (5 bases). The CDR3 totals 16 residues. Germline CDR1 and CDR2: LNHDA and SQIVND (reference sequence). The V gene lost 0 bases and the J gene lost 7 bases, with 16 bases spanning the gap. The CDR3 region is CASSIDPPGNGNEQFF. In DNA, the CDR3 is TGTGCCAGTAGTATAGATCCCCCGGGGAATGGGAATGAGCAGTTCTTC.

The chain's CDR3 is CASSLTGTRQETQYF. In DNA, the CDR3 is TGTGCCAGCAGCTTAACCGGGACACGTCAAGAGACCCAGTACTTC. The chain has TRBV7-8 and TRBJ2-5; D possibly corresponds to TRBD1 (6 bases). V was clipped by 2 bases and J by 2 bases, with 12 bases between them. The V gene's germline CDR1 is SGHVS and CDR2 FQNEAQ. The CDR3 spans 15 residues. The entire variable domain, with the rest obtained from reference TRBV7-8 and TRBJ2-5, is as follows: GAGVSQSPRYKVAKRGQDVALRCDPISGHVSLFWYQQALGQGPEFLTYFQNEAQLDKSGLPSDRFFAERPEGSVSTLKIQRTQQEDSAVYLCASSLTGTRQETQYFGPGTRLLVL.

The V and J genes are TRBV5-1 and TRBJ2-5; D might be TRBD1 (5 bases). From germline, CDR1 is SGHRS and CDR2 YFSETQ. The V gene lost 3 bases and the J gene lost 7 bases, with 7 bases spanning the gap. The CDR3 loop spans 11 amino acids. The CDR3 here is CASSYQGTQYF. Here the CDR3 DNA reads TGCGCCAGCAGCTACCAGGGGACCCAGTACTTC.